This passage covers 15 T cell receptor beta chains from one sample sequenced in a study of CD8 T cells in ankylosing spondylitis. TCRdb reanalysed the 5' RACE reads using MiXCR and keeps one entry per CDR3 protein. Among hundreds of thousands of distinct CDR3 sequences listed, around 19% were seen once. Sequencing input: blood, either unsorted or a sorted T cell fraction (not recorded which). The receptors originated from a male donor with ankylosing spondylitis or in good health (not recorded which).

This clonotype was recorded many times. The chain joins TRBV12-3 or TRBV12-4 to TRBJ2-2; D uncertain. This CDR3 is built from 12 residues. V lost 6 bases and J lost 6, with 8 bases in between. The CDR3: CASRLSPGELFF. In nucleotides, the CDR3 is TGTGCCAGCAGGCTCAGTCCCGGGGAGCTGTTTTTT.

This chain joins TRBV20-1 and TRBJ2-2; TRBD1 might be the D (5 bases). The germline CDR1 and CDR2 sequences are DFQATT and SNEGSKA (reference sequence). V was trimmed by 8 bases and J by 4 bases, leaving 11 bases between them. The CDR3 loop spans 12 amino acids. CDR3 nucleotide sequence: TGCAGTACAGGTTTGGGCACCGGGGAGCTGTTTTTT. Amino acid sequence: CSTGLGTGELFF.

The gene calls are TRBV24-1 and TRBJ2-1; D might be TRBD2 (6 bases). Trimming took off 7 bases at V and 0 bases at J, with 12 bases between the two ends. This CDR3 is 15 amino acids long. Germline V gene lookup returns CDR1 KGHDR and CDR2 SFDVKD. The CDR3 spells CATSSSGGSYNEQFF. The CDR3 coding sequence is TGTGCCACCAGCAGTAGCGGTGGCTCCTACAATGAGCAGTTCTTC.

The CDR3 protein is CASSFGPLAGSYNEQFF. The CDR3 nucleotides are TGTGCCAGCAGCTTTGGTCCCCTAGCAGGCTCCTACAATGAGCAGTTCTTC. The chain uses TRBV12-1 and TRBJ2-1; no DNA check was done on the table's D call, TRBD2. TRBV12-1 is given as a pseudogene. The CDR3 totals 17 residues.

V is TRBV20-1 and J is TRBJ2-7; D perhaps matches TRBD1 (5 bases). Per germline, CDR1 DFQATT and CDR2 SNEGSKA (reference sequence). The CDR3 is made up of 13 amino acids. Trimming shortened V by 1 base and J by 3 bases, and 10 bases separated the two germline ends. CDR3 sequence reads: CSARVRQGYEQYV. The CDR3 DNA reads TGCAGTGCTAGAGTTCGGCAGGGCTACGAGCAGTACGTC.

There are many counts of this clonotype. This chain links TRBV5-1 with TRBJ2-3, with 9 bases aligning to TRBD1. Trimming removed 2 bases from V and 2 bases from J; junction bases left unmatched: 12. CDR3 length equals 18 residues. The germline CDR1 and CDR2 sequences are SGHRS and YFSETQ. DNA for the CDR3: TGCGCCAGCAGCTTCCAGAACCCGGGACAGGGTGTCACAGATACGCAGTATTTT. Its translation is CASSFQNPGQGVTDTQYF. Variable domain in full (rest from reference TRBV5-1 and TRBJ2-3): KAGVTQTPRYLIKTRGQQVTLSCSPISGHRSVSWYQQTPGQGLQFLFEYFSETQRNKGNFPGRFSGRQFSNSRSEMNVSTLELGDSALYLCASSFQNPGQGVTDTQYFGPGTRLTVL.

The V gene is TRBV28, the J gene TRBJ2-3, with a weak D call TRBD2 (5 bases). The germline V gene encodes CDR1 MDHEN and CDR2 SYDVKM. There are 18 residues in the CDR3. Trimming shortened V by 6 bases and J by 1 base, and 23 bases separated the two germline ends. The CDR3 sequence is CASSSTFTSGPGTDTQYF. The CDR3 nucleotides are TGTGCCAGCAGCTCTACTTTTACCAGCGGTCCCGGCACAGATACGCAGTATTTT.

The rearrangement links TRBV5-1 to TRBJ1-1; possible D gene TRBD1, 6 bases. The CDR3 is 15 residues long. Per the germline V gene, CDR1 is SGHRS and CDR2 is YFSETQ. Trimming shortened V by 4 bases and J by 3 bases, and 16 bases separated the two germline ends. The CDR3: CASSQRGGQDTEAFF. In DNA form, the CDR3 reads TGCGCCAGCAGCCAACGGGGGGGGCAGGACACTGAAGCTTTCTTT.

This sequence joins TRBV15 and TRBJ2-5, with D possibly TRBD2 on 6 matching bases. CDR3 length equals 15 residues. Germline CDR1 is LNHNV and CDR2 is YYDKDF (reference sequence). V was shortened by 0 bases and J by 5 bases, with 13 bases between the two germline ends. The CDR3, as DNA: TGTGCCACCAGCAGAGATCGAGGGAGGACGGAGACCCAGTACTTC. Translated, it gives CATSRDRGRTETQYF.

This clonotype was found many times. The gene calls are TRBV6-5 and TRBJ2-1; 10 nucleotides match TRBD1. CDR1 is MNHEY, CDR2 SVGAGI, per germline. This CDR3 comprises 14 residues. V trimming: 3 bases; J trimming: 6 bases; junction bases outside the gene matches: 2. CDR3 region: CASSYGTGVNEQFF. The CDR3 nucleotides read TGTGCCAGCAGTTATGGGACAGGGGTCAATGAGCAGTTCTTC.

There are many counts of this clonotype. The rearrangement uses TRBV5-1 and TRBJ2-3, with TRBD1 identical over 9 bases. V lost 4 bases, J lost 5 bases, and 5 bases stayed unmatched. The CDR3 totals 14 residues. Germline CDR1 is SGHRS and CDR2 is YFSETQ. The CDR3 protein is CASSPGQGLDTQYF. The CDR3 nucleotides are TGCGCCAGCAGCCCGGGACAGGGATTAGATACGCAGTATTTT.

The chain employs TRBV20-1 and TRBJ2-7; 7 bases are shared with TRBD2. V shed 5 bases, J shed 1 base, and the junction held 2 bases outside the gene matches. The CDR3 contains 12 residues. CDR1 is DFQATT, CDR2 SNEGSKA, per germline (reference sequence). The CDR3 DNA follows: TGCAGTGCTGAGGGACTATCCTACGAGCAGTACGTC. It is translated as CSAEGLSYEQYV.

This chain uses TRBV7-2 with TRBJ2-1; D is undetermined. Germline CDR1 reads SGHTA; CDR2 reads FQGNSA. The CDR3 sequence is 14 residues long. V lost 1 base to trimming and J lost 8 bases, with 12 bases between them. CDR3 loop: CASSLGGSVYEQFF. DNA of the CDR3: TGTGCCAGCAGCTTAGGCGGCTCGGTCTATGAGCAGTTCTTC.

The chain carries TRBV29-1 and TRBJ2-5, with 11 nucleotides matching TRBD1. CDR3 length: 13 residues. From germline, CDR1 is SQVTM and CDR2 ANQGSEA. V lost 6 bases to trimming and J lost 3 bases; unmatched junction nucleotides: 3. In DNA, the CDR3 is TGCAGCGTAGGGACAGGGGGAAAAGAGACCCAGTACTTC. It translates to CSVGTGGKETQYF.

This clonotype was found many times. The chain couples TRBV11-2 to TRBJ2-1; 7 positions match TRBD2. This CDR3 has 17 amino acids. CDR1 and CDR2 from the germline V gene are SGHAT and FQNNGV. V was clipped by 0 bases and J by 7 bases; unmatched bases: 12. CDR3 nucleotides: TGTGCCAGCAGCTTAGATCTTTCGCGCGGGAGAGGAAATGAGCAGTTCTTC. Its protein product is CASSLDLSRGRGNEQFF.